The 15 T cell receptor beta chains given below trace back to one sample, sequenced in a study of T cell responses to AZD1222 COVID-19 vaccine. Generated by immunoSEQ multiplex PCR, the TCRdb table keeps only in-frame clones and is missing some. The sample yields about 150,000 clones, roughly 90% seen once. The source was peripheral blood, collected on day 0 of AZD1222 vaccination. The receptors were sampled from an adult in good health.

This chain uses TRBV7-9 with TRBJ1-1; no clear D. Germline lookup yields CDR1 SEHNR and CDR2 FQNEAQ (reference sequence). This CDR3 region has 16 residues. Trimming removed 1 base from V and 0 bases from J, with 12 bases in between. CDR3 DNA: TGTGCCAGCAGCTTAGGGGTAGGCAGGATGAACACTGAAGCTTTCTTT. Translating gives CASSLGVGRMNTEAFF.

The CDR3, as DNA: TGTGCCAGCAGCTCTGACAGGCCCGGATATTCACCCCTCCACTTT. The encoded protein is CASSSDRPGYSPLHF. The chain recombines TRBV7-8 with TRBJ1-6; possibly TRBD1 for D (6 bases). Per the germline V gene, CDR1 is SGHVS and CDR2 is FQNEAQ. There are 15 residues in the CDR3. V lost 4 bases and J lost 8, with 15 bases in between.

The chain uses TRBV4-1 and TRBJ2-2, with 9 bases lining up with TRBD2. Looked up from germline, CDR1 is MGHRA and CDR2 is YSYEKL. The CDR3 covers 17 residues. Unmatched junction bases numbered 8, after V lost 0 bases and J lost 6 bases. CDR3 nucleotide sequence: TGCGCCAGCAGCCAAGATATGGGACTAGCCGAGTCCGGGGAGCTGTTTTTT. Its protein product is CASSQDMGLAESGELFF.

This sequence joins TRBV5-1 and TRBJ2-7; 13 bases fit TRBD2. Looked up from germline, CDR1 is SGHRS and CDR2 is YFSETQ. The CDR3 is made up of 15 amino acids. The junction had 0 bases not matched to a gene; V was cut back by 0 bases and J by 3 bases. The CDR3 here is CASSLGTSGGYEQYF. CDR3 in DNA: TGCGCCAGCAGCTTGGGGACTAGCGGGGGCTACGAGCAGTACTTC.

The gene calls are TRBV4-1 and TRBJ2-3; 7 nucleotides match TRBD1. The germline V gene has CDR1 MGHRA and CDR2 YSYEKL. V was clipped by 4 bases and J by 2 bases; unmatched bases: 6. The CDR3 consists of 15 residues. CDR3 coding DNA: TGCGCCAGCAGCCCCCGGACAGGTGACACAGATACGCAGTATTTT. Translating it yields CASSPRTGDTDTQYF.

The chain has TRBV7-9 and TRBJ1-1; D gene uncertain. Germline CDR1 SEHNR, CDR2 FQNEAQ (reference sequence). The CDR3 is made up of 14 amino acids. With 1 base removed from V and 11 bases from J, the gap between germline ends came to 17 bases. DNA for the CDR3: TGTGCCAGCAGCTTAGTGGGTACGGAGATACCGGCTTTCTTT. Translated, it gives CASSLVGTEIPAFF.

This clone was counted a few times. This CDR3 is CASSLASGRGADTQYF. The DNA for the CDR3 is TGTGCCAGCAGCTTGGCTAGCGGGAGAGGGGCAGATACGCAGTATTTT. The chain has TRBV7-2 and TRBJ2-3; 10 nucleotides agree with TRBD2. The germline gives CDR1 SGHTA, CDR2 FQGNSA. This CDR3 is built from 16 residues. V shed 3 bases, J shed 4 bases, and the junction held 7 bases outside the gene matches.

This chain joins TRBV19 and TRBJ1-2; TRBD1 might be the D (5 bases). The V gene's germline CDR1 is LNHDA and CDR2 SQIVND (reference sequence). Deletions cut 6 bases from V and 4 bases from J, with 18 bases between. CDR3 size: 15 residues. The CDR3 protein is CASRSGQLGGYGYTF. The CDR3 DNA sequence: TGTGCCAGTAGATCGGGGCAGCTGGGGGGCTATGGCTACACCTTC.

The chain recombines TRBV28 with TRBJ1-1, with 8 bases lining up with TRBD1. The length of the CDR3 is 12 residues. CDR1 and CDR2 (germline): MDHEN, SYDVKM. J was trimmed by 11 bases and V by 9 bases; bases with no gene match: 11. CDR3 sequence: CASLRQGISAFF. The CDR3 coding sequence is TGTGCCAGTTTAAGACAGGGGATCAGCGCTTTCTTT.

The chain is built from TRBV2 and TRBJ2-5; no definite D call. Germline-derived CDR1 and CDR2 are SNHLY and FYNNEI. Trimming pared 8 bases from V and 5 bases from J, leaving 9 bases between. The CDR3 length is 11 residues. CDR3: CASRSRETQYF. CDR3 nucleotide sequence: TGTGCCAGCCGCAGTAGGGAGACCCAGTACTTC.

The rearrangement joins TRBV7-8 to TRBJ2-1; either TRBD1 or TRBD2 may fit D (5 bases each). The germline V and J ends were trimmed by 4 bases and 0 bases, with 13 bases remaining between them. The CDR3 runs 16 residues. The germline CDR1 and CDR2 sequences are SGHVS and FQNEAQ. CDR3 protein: CASSWDLPSSYNEQFF. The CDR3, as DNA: TGTGCCAGCAGCTGGGACCTGCCGAGCTCCTACAATGAGCAGTTCTTC.

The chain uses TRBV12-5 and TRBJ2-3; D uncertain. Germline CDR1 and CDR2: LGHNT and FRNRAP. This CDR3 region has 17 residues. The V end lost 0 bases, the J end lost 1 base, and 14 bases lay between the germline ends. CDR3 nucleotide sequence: TGTGCTAGTGGTTTGGTGGGCGTCCCCGCGCGCACAGATACGCAGTATTTT. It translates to CASGLVGVPARTDTQYF.

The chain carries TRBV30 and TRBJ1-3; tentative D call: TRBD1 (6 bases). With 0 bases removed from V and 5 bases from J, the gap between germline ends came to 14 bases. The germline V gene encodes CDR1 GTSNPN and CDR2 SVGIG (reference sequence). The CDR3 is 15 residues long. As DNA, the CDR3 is TGTGCCTGGAGTGTACGAGGGGGTGTTAGAAACACCATATATTTT. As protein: CAWSVRGGVRNTIYF.

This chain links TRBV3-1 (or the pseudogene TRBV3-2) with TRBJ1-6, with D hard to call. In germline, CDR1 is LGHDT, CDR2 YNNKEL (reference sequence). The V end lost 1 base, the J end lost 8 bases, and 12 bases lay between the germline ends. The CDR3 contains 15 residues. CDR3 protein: CASSQGGAIHSPLHF. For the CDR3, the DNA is TGTGCCAGCAGCCAAGGGGGTGCTATCCATTCACCCCTCCACTTT.

Here the CDR3 reads CASSIRGWGTYSNQPQHF. The DNA of the CDR3 is TGTGCCAGTAGTATACGGGGGTGGGGCACTTATAGCAATCAGCCCCAGCATTTT. This chain joins TRBV19 and TRBJ1-5, with D possibly being TRBD1 (5 bases). The ends were cut back, 2 bases at V and 0 bases at J, with 17 bases in the middle. CDR3 length: 18 amino acids. Germline V gene lookup returns CDR1 LNHDA and CDR2 SQIVND (reference sequence).